What follows are 32 T cell receptor beta chains derived from one specimen sequenced in a study of shared clonotypes between healthy human individuals. Measured with immunoSEQ multiplex PCR; TCRdb has only the in-frame clones, and not every one. This table has over a million clones, 75% appearing once. Material: memory CD4+ T cells sorted from blood. The subset: CD45RA-negative fraction. The receptors were gathered from a man aged 18 to 29 in good health.

In this sample, this clone turned up a few times. The rearrangement joins TRBV9 to TRBJ2-2; D is possibly TRBD2 (5 bases). The CDR3 contains 13 residues. Per the germline V gene, CDR1 is SGDLS and CDR2 is YYNGEE. Trimming removed 4 bases at V and 5 bases at J, with 9 bases between. The CDR3 here is CASSLAATGELFF. CDR3 coding DNA: TGTGCCAGCAGCCTAGCAGCAACCGGGGAGCTGTTTTTT. Using reference TRBV9 and TRBJ2-2 for the parts outside the CDR3, the full variable domain is DSGVTQTPKHLITATGQRVTLRCSPRSGDLSVYWYQQSLDQGLQFLIQYYNGEERAKGNILERFSAQQFPDLHSELNLSSLELGDSALYFCASSLAATGELFFGEGSRLTVL.

The rearrangement links TRBV11-2 to TRBJ2-7; D remains ambiguous. From germline, CDR1 is SGHAT and CDR2 FQNNGV. V was shortened by 5 bases and J by 0 bases, with 11 bases between the two germline ends. The CDR3 runs to 14 residues. The CDR3 DNA reads as TGTGCCAGCAGCCGCGGACGGACCTCCTACGAGCAGTACTTC. Protein: CASSRGRTSYEQYF. Using reference TRBV11-2 and TRBJ2-7 for the parts outside the CDR3, the full variable domain is EAGVAQSPRYKIIEKRQSVAFWCNPISGHATLYWYQQILGQGPKLLIQFQNNGVVDDSQLPKDRFSAERLKGVDSTLKIQPAKLEDSAVYLCASSRGRTSYEQYFGPGTRLTVT.

The chain uses TRBV2 and TRBJ2-2; the D is unclear. This CDR3 spans 14 amino acids. The germline CDR1 and CDR2 sequences are SNHLY and FYNNEI. V was cut by 3 bases and J by 7 bases, with 12 bases left in between. In DNA, the CDR3 is TGTGCCAGCAGTGACAGGTTCGGTTACGGGGAGCTGTTTTTT. This translates into CASSDRFGYGELFF.

There are a few counts of this clone. The genes are TRBV19 and TRBJ1-2; D is unresolved. The ends were cut back, 7 bases at V and 8 bases at J, with 20 bases in the middle. CDR3 length equals 14 residues. Germline CDR1 LNHDA, CDR2 SQIVND (reference sequence). This CDR3 reads CASNGLDGGRGYTF. The CDR3 DNA follows: TGTGCCAGTAATGGGCTGGACGGCGGCAGAGGCTACACCTTC.

This clone was seen once. The chain joins TRBV19 to TRBJ2-2; TRBD1 matches at 7 bases. Germline CDR1 is LNHDA and CDR2 is SQIVND (reference sequence). This CDR3 spans 15 amino acids. The trim removed 4 bases at V and 9 bases at J, leaving 11 bases unmatched. This chain's CDR3 is CASSTFPGQHRELFF. In DNA, the CDR3 is TGTGCCAGTAGTACCTTCCCGGGACAGCACCGGGAGCTGTTTTTT.

The genes are TRBV11-2 and TRBJ2-1, with D hard to call. The CDR3 consists of 14 residues. The V and J ends lost 3 bases and 12 bases respectively, with 18 bases between them. Germline values: CDR1 SGHAT, CDR2 FQNNGV. The CDR3 sequence: CASSLGLPTIAQFF. In nucleotides, the CDR3 is TGTGCCAGCAGCTTGGGCCTACCTACAATTGCGCAGTTCTTC.

This clone has only a few counts. The V and J genes are TRBV5-1 and TRBJ1-1; no clear D. The CDR3 has 11 amino acids. Germline CDR1 and CDR2: SGHRS and YFSETQ. Between the trimmed V and J ends, which lost 3 bases and 7 bases, there was a span of 7 bases. Written as DNA, the CDR3 is TGCGCCAGCAGCTCGGCCTTTGAAGCTTTCTTT. Its protein is CASSSAFEAFF.

This chain connects TRBV11-1 to TRBJ2-7; 9 bases map to TRBD1. CDR3 length: 15 amino acids. V gave up 5 bases and J gave up 2 bases; unmatched junction bases: 7. Germline V gene data show CDR1 as SGHAT and CDR2 as FQDESV (reference sequence). CDR3 loop: CASSRQGGLAYEQYF. The CDR3 DNA sequence: TGTGCCAGCAGCCGACAGGGGGGCCTAGCCTACGAGCAGTACTTC.

This clone has just a few counts. The V call is TRBV5-4, the J call TRBJ1-4, with D maybe TRBD1 (5 bases). The CDR3 consists of 14 residues. The germline V and J ends were trimmed by 0 bases and 6 bases, with 9 bases remaining between them. Germline loops: CDR1 SGHNT, CDR2 YYREEE (reference sequence). The chain's CDR3 is CASSLGGEDEKLFF. In DNA form, the CDR3 reads TGTGCCAGCAGCTTGGGGGGGGAGGATGAAAAACTGTTTTTT.

V is TRBV9 and J is TRBJ2-3, with 7 positions matching TRBD2. CDR1 is SGDLS and CDR2 is YYNGEE in the germline V gene. The J segment lost 2 bases and the V segment lost 2 bases, leaving 5 bases of the junction unmatched. The CDR3 length is 15 residues. CDR3 sequence reads: CASSVSAGATDTQYF. CDR3 nucleotides: TGTGCCAGCAGCGTCTCTGCGGGAGCCACAGATACGCAGTATTTT.

V usage is TRBV5-1 and J usage is TRBJ2-7, with D hard to call. From germline, CDR1 is SGHRS and CDR2 YFSETQ. Trimming removed 0 bases at V and 7 bases at J, with 14 bases between. The CDR3 extends over 14 amino acids. The CDR3 loop is CASSLAHLRQEQYF. The DNA of the CDR3 is TGCGCCAGCAGCTTGGCACATCTGCGTCAGGAGCAGTACTTC.

In its sample, this clone was seen a few times. The chain links TRBV5-1 to TRBJ1-4, with D unresolved. The germline gives CDR1 SGHRS, CDR2 YFSETQ. This CDR3 spans 14 amino acids. The V and J ends lost 0 bases and 9 bases respectively, with 12 bases between them. CDR3: CASSLGGGDKKLFF. CDR3 sequence (DNA): TGCGCCAGCAGCTTGGGGGGAGGAGACAAAAAACTGTTTTTT.

The V gene is TRBV19, the J gene TRBJ1-6; D is undetermined. CDR3 length: 15 amino acids. Between the trimmed V and J ends, which lost 4 bases and 3 bases, there was a span of 10 bases. Germline-derived CDR1 and CDR2 are LNHDA and SQIVND (reference sequence). CDR3 loop: CASSTDGGYNSPLHF. Here the CDR3 DNA reads TGTGCCAGTAGTACGGACGGTGGCTATAATTCACCCCTCCACTTT.

This chain connects TRBV5-6 to TRBJ2-2, with 7 bases identical to TRBD2. CDR1 and CDR2 from the germline V gene are SGHDT and YYEEEE. The trim removed 1 base at V and 6 bases at J, leaving 6 bases unmatched. This CDR3 spans 15 amino acids. The CDR3 coding sequence is TGTGCCAGCAGCTTGTTCCGGGGAGGGGCCGGGGAGCTGTTTTTT. Translated: CASSLFRGGAGELFF. The full variable domain, its missing parts supplied by reference TRBV5-6 and TRBJ2-2, is DAGVTQSPTHLIKTRGQQVTLRCSPKSGHDTVSWYQQALGQGPQFIFQYYEEEERQRGNFPDRFSGHQFPNYSSELNVNALLLGDSALYLCASSLFRGGAGELFFGEGSRLTVL.

The CDR3: CASSLTRQGAKEQYF. DNA for the CDR3: TGCGCCAGCAGCTTGACGAGACAGGGGGCGAAAGAGCAGTACTTC. The rearrangement links TRBV5-1 to TRBJ2-7; 10 bases are a match to TRBD1. Germline V gene sequence: CDR1 SGHRS, CDR2 YFSETQ. V lost 1 base to trimming and J lost 7 bases; unmatched junction nucleotides: 8. The CDR3 has 15 residues. Full variable domain (rest looked up from reference TRBV5-1 and TRBJ2-7): KAGVTQTPRYLIKTRGQQVTLSCSPISGHRSVSWYQQTPGQGLQFLFEYFSETQRNKGNFPGRFSGRQFSNSRSEMNVSTLELGDSALYLCASSLTRQGAKEQYFGPGTRLTVT.

This chain joins TRBV7-2 and TRBJ2-7; the match to TRBD2 covers 8 bases. The V gene end was trimmed by 1 base and the J gene end by 4 bases; junction bases not matched to a gene: 6. The CDR3 totals 15 residues. Germline V gene data show CDR1 as SGHTA and CDR2 as FQGNSA. CDR3 DNA: TGTGCCAGCAGCTTAGGCCCAGCGGGAGCATACGAGCAGTACTTC. Encoded protein: CASSLGPAGAYEQYF.

This rearrangement joins TRBV7-2 to TRBJ1-6; D is perhaps TRBD1 (5 bases). The CDR3 has 14 amino acids. The germline V gene encodes CDR1 SGHTA and CDR2 FQGNSA. Trimming pared 5 bases from V and 5 bases from J, leaving 10 bases between. Here the CDR3 DNA reads TGTGCCAGCAGCATAAGGGGAGATAATTCACCCCTCCACTTT. Its protein product is CASSIRGDNSPLHF.

This clone occurred a few times. The chain is built from TRBV12-5 and TRBJ1-5, with D possibly being TRBD1 (5 bases). The CDR3 sequence is 15 residues long. The germline gives CDR1 LGHNT, CDR2 FRNRAP. V lost 0 bases to trimming and J lost 9 bases, with 15 bases between them. CDR3 sequence reads: CASGLVLGGLRPQHF. The CDR3 nucleotides are TGTGCTAGTGGTTTGGTACTTGGGGGATTGCGGCCCCAGCATTTT.

The rearrangement links TRBV7-2 to TRBJ2-4; either TRBD1 or TRBD2 may supply D (7 bases each). The V and J ends lost 3 bases and 3 bases respectively, with 12 bases between them. This CDR3 has 15 residues. Germline loops: CDR1 SGHTA, CDR2 FQGNSA. CDR3 sequence: CASSFRGGGKNIQYF. In DNA form, the CDR3 reads TGTGCCAGCAGCTTCAGGGGGGGAGGCAAAAACATTCAGTACTTC. The variable domain in full, completed from reference TRBV7-2 and TRBJ2-4, reads GAGVSQSPSNKVTEKGKDVELRCDPISGHTALYWYRQSLGQGLEFLIYFQGNSAPDKSGLPSDRFSAERTGGSVSTLTIQRTQQEDSAVYLCASSFRGGGKNIQYFGAGTRLSVL.

This clone has just one count. This chain connects TRBV19 to TRBJ2-7; 8 bases are a match to TRBD1. This CDR3 comprises 15 residues. Per the germline V gene, CDR1 is LNHDA and CDR2 is SQIVND (reference sequence). V gave up 6 bases and J gave up 3 bases; unmatched junction bases: 10. The CDR3 bases are TGTGCCAGTAGATTCGCCGGGACAGGCGACTACGAGCAGTACTTC. It encodes CASRFAGTGDYEQYF.

This clone was detected once. The chain has TRBV30 and TRBJ2-2, with TRBD1 identical over 8 bases. V lost 3 bases to trimming and J lost 7 bases; unmatched junction nucleotides: 4. Germline V gives CDR1 GTSNPN, CDR2 SVGIG (reference sequence). The CDR3 contains 13 residues. CDR3 amino acids: CAWRPGGIGELFF. In nucleotides, the CDR3 is TGTGCCTGGAGACCAGGGGGCATCGGGGAGCTGTTTTTT.

This clone appeared many times. CDR3 protein: CASSDRTAKETQYF. CDR3 nucleotides: TGTGCCAGCAGTGACCGGACAGCTAAAGAGACCCAGTACTTC. V usage is TRBV25-1 and J usage is TRBJ2-5, with D perhaps matching TRBD1 (6 bases). V lost 3 bases, J lost 3 bases, and 11 bases lay in between. CDR1 and CDR2 from the germline V gene are MGHDK and SYGVNS. The CDR3 consists of 14 residues.

This clone was observed a handful of times. The rearrangement joins TRBV7-9 to TRBJ2-1, with D possibly TRBD2 on 6 matching bases. The V end was cut by 5 bases, the J end by 9 bases, with 8 bases between. Germline CDR1 SEHNR, CDR2 FQNEAQ (reference sequence). The CDR3 has 11 residues. CDR3 sequence reads: CASSPGGEQFF. The CDR3 nucleotides are TGTGCCAGCAGCCCCGGGGGTGAGCAGTTCTTC.

The rearrangement joins TRBV28 to TRBJ1-1; maybe TRBD1 (6 bases). The CDR3 consists of 13 residues. The germline gives CDR1 MDHEN, CDR2 SYDVKM. The V end lost 6 bases, the J end lost 4 bases, and 12 bases lay between the germline ends. The CDR3 sequence is CASRGAGRTEAFF. CDR3 nucleotide sequence: TGTGCCAGCAGGGGGGCTGGGCGCACTGAAGCTTTCTTT.

The rearrangement uses TRBV9 and TRBJ1-1; 10 bases fit TRBD1. The length of the CDR3 is 16 residues. The V segment lost 0 bases and the J segment 5 bases; nucleotides outside the gene matches: 7. From germline, CDR1 is SGDLS and CDR2 YYNGEE. The CDR3 nucleotides are TGTGCCAGCAGCGTAGCCTTCGGACAGGGGGGGACTGAAGCTTTCTTT. It encodes CASSVAFGQGGTEAFF.

The chain employs TRBV6-1 and TRBJ1-5; no definite D call. This CDR3 spans 14 amino acids. Germline CDR1 reads MNHNS; CDR2 reads SASEGT. Trimming shortened V by 0 bases and J by 7 bases, and 10 bases separated the two germline ends. In DNA form, the CDR3 reads TGTGCCAGCAGTGAAGCGGGGTATCGACAGCCCCAGCATTTT. It encodes CASSEAGYRQPQHF.

J is TRBJ2-1 and V is TRBV11-3, with 7 bases identical to TRBD2. The CDR3 has 14 amino acids. Germline CDR1 and CDR2: SGHNT and YENEEA. V shed 5 bases and J 7 bases; nucleotides not matched to a gene: 8. CDR3 loop: CASSRGDPRNEQFF. The CDR3 region has the DNA TGTGCCAGCAGCCGGGGGGACCCGAGGAATGAGCAGTTCTTC. The whole variable domain, filled in from reference TRBV11-3 and TRBJ2-1, reads EAGVVQSPRYKIIEKKQPVAFWCNPISGHNTLYWYLQNLGQGPELLIRYENEEAVDDSQLPKDRFSAERLKGVDSTLKIQPAELGDSAVYLCASSRGDPRNEQFFGPGTRLTVL.

The chain is built from TRBV7-2 and TRBJ1-6; possible D gene TRBD1, 5 bases. V lost 3 bases to trimming and J lost 6 bases, with 12 bases between them. From germline, CDR1 is SGHTA and CDR2 FQGNSA. This CDR3 region has 15 residues. As DNA, the CDR3 is TGTGCCAGCAGCTTTTTTCGAACAGGTAATTCACCCCTCCACTTT. This codes for CASSFFRTGNSPLHF.

This sequence joins TRBV30 and TRBJ1-2; D unclear. CDR1 GTSNPN and CDR2 SVGIG come from the germline V gene (reference sequence). Trimming took 8 bases from V and 7 from J, leaving 20 bases between them. The CDR3 contains 13 residues. In DNA, the CDR3 is TGTGCCGGATGGTTAGGGTTGTTGGTTGGCTACACCTTC. It translates to CAGWLGLLVGYTF.

Many counts were recorded for this clone. This rearrangement joins TRBV7-6 to TRBJ1-6; tentative D call: TRBD1 (5 bases). CDR1 is SGHVS, CDR2 FNYEAQ, per germline. The CDR3 extends over 13 amino acids. V was shortened by 4 bases and J by 9 bases, with 10 bases between the two germline ends. The CDR3 reads CASSSGPASPLHF. The CDR3 nucleotides are TGTGCCAGCAGCTCAGGGCCCGCTTCACCCCTCCACTTT.

This chain connects TRBV5-4 to TRBJ2-7; perhaps D is TRBD1 or TRBD2 (5 bases each). The CDR3 covers 14 residues. CDR1 is SGHNT and CDR2 is YYREEE in the germline V gene (reference sequence). V was trimmed by 2 bases and J by 3 bases, leaving 12 bases between them. The DNA of the CDR3 is TGTGCCAGCAGCTTCTCGGGACCATTCTACGAGCAGTACTTC. Its protein is CASSFSGPFYEQYF.

V is TRBV28 and J is TRBJ2-4, with 8 bases identical to TRBD1. Trimming took 6 bases from V and 2 from J; bases not matched to a gene: 9. From germline, CDR1 is MDHEN and CDR2 SYDVKM. CDR3 length equals 16 residues. Here the CDR3 DNA reads TGTGCCAGCAGGTCAGGGGGCACCCCAACCAAAAACATTCAGTACTTC. As protein: CASRSGGTPTKNIQYF.